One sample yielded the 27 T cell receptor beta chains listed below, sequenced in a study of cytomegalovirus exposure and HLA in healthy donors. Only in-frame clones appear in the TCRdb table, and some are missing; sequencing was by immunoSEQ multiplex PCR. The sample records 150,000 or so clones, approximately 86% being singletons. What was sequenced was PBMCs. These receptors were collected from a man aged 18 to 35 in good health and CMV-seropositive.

This chain's CDR3 is CASSQGTGSGNTIYF. The CDR3, as DNA: TGCGCCAGCAGCCAGGGGACAGGGTCCGGAAACACCATATATTTT. The rearrangement joins TRBV4-1 to TRBJ1-3; 9 nucleotides match TRBD1. The ends lost 3 bases at V and 4 bases at J; junction bases unmatched: 4. This CDR3 comprises 15 residues. Germline values: CDR1 MGHRA, CDR2 YSYEKL.

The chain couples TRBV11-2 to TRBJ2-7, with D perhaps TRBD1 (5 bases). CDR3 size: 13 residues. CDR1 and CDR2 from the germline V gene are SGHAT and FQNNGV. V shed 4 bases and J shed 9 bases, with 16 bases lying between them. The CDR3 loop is CASSSPGNTWQYF. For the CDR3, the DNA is TGTGCCAGCAGCTCCCCAGGGAATACATGGCAGTACTTC.

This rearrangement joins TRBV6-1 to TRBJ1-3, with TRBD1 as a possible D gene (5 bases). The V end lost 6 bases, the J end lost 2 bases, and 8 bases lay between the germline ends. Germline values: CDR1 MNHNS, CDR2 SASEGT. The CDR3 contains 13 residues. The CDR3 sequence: CASRARAGNTIYF. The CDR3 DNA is TGTGCCAGCAGGGCCAGGGCTGGAAACACCATATATTTT.

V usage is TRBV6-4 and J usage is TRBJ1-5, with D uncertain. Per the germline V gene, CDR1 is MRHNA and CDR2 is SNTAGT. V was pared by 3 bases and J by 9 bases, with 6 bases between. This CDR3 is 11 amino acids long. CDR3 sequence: CASSDGGPQHF. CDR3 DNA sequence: TGTGCCAGCAGTGATGGAGGGCCCCAGCATTTT.

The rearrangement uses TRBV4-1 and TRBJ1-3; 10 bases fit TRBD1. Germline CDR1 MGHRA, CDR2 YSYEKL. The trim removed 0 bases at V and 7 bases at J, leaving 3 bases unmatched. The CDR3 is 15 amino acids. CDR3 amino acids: CASSQETGGLNTIYF. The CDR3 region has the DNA TGCGCCAGCAGCCAAGAGACAGGGGGCCTGAACACCATATATTTT.

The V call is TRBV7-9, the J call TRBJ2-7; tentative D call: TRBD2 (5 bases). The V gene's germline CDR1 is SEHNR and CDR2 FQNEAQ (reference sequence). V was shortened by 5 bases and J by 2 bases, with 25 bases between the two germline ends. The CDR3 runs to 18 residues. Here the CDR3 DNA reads TGTGCCAGCAGCGACTCCTCCGGAGGAGGCCGATTCGCCTACGAGCAGTACTTC. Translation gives CASSDSSGGGRFAYEQYF.

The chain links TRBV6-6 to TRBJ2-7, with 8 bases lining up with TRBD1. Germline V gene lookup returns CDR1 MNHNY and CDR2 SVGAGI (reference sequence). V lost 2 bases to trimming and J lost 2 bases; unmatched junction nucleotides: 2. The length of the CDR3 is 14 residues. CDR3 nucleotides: TGTGCCAGCAGTTACGCACAGGGGGCCTACGAGCAGTACTTC. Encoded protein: CASSYAQGAYEQYF.

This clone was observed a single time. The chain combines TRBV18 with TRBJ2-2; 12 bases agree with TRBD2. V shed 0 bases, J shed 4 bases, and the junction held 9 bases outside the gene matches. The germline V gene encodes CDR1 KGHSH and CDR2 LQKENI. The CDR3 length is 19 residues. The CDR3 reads CASSPPILAGGPSTGELFF. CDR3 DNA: TGTGCCAGCTCACCACCGATCCTAGCGGGAGGGCCGAGCACCGGGGAGCTGTTTTTT.

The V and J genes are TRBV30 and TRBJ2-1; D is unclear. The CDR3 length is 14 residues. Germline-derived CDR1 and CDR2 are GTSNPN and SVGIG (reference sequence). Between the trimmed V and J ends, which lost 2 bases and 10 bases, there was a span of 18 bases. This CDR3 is CAWSLGSPQSEQFF. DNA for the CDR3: TGTGCCTGGAGTCTAGGATCCCCCCAGAGCGAGCAGTTCTTC.

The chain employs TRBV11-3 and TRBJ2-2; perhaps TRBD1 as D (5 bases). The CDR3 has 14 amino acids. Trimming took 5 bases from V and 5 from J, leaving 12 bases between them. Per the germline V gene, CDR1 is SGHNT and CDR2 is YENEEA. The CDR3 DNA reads TGTGCCAGCAGCCCCAGGGTGACGACCGGGGAGCTGTTTTTT. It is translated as CASSPRVTTGELFF.

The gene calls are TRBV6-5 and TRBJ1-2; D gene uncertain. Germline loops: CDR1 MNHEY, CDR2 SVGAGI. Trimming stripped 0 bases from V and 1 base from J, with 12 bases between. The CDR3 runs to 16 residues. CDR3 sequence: CASSYSSLILNYGYTF. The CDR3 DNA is TGTGCCAGCAGTTACTCGAGTCTGATACTTAACTATGGCTACACCTTC.

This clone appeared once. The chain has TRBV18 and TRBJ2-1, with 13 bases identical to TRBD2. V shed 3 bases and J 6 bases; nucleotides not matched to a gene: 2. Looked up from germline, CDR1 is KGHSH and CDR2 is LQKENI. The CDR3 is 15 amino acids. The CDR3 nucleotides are TGTGCCAGCTCACCGGGACTAGCGGGAACCAATGAGCAGTTCTTC. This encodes CASSPGLAGTNEQFF.

CDR3 sequence: CASSADSSGANVLTF. In DNA, the CDR3 is TGTGCCAGCAGCGCAGACAGCTCTGGGGCCAACGTCCTGACTTTC. The J gene is TRBJ2-6, the V gene TRBV7-3; TRBD1 might be the D (5 bases). V was cut by 5 bases and J by 0 bases, with 8 bases left in between. There are 15 residues in the CDR3. Germline assignment: CDR1 SGHTA and CDR2 FQGTGA.

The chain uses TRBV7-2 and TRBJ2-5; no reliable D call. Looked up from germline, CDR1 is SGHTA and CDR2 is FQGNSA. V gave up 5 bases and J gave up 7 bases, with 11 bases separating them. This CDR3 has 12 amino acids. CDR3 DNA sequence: TGTGCCAGCAGCCTCAGGCTTGCGACCCAGTACTTC. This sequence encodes CASSLRLATQYF.

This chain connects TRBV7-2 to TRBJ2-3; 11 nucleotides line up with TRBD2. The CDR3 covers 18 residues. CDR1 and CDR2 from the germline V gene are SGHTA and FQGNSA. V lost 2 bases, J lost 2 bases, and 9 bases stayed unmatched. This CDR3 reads CASSLTSGSDPPTDTQYF. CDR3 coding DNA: TGTGCCAGCAGCTTAACTAGCGGGAGTGATCCCCCCACAGATACGCAGTATTTT.

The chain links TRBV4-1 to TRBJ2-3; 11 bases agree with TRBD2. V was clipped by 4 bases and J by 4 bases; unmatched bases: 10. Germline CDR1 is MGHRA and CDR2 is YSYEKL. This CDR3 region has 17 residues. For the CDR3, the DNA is TGCGCCAGCAGCCCGGGGAAGGTAGCGGGAGGGGCAGATACGCAGTATTTT. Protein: CASSPGKVAGGADTQYF.

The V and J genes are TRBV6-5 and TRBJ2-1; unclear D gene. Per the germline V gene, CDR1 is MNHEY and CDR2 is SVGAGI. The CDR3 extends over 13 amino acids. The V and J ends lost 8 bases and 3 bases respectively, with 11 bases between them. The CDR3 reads CASYSPFYNEQFF. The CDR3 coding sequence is TGTGCCAGCTACAGTCCGTTCTACAATGAGCAGTTCTTC.

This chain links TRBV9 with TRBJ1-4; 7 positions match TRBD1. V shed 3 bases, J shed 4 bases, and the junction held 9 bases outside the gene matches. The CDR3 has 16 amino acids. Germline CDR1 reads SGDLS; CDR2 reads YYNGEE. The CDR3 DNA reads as TGTGCCAGCAGCGGGAAGGGGGCTAGGGGTAATGAAAAACTGTTTTTT. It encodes CASSGKGARGNEKLFF.

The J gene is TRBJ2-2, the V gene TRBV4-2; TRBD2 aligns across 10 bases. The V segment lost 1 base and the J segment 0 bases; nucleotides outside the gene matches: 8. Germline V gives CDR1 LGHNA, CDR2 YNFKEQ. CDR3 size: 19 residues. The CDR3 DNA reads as TGTGCCAGCAGCCAAGCGAGGGTGCTAGCGGGGGCGAACACCGGGGAGCTGTTTTTT. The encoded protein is CASSQARVLAGANTGELFF.

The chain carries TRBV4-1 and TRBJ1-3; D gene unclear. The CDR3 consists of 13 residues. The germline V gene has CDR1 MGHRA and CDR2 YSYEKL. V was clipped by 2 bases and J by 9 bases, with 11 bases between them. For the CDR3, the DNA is TGCGCCAGCAGCCAAATCCCCCTAGCCACCATATATTTT. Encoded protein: CASSQIPLATIYF.

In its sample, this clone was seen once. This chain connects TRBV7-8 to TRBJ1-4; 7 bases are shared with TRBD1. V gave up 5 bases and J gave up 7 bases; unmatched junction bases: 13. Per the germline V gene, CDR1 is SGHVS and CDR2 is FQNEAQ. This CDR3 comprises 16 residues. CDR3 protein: CASSLGQVPGFEKLFF. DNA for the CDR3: TGTGCCAGCAGCCTCGGACAGGTCCCAGGGTTTGAAAAACTGTTTTTT.

The CDR3 DNA reads as TGTGCCAGCAGTCCGGGAAGGGCATACAATGAGCAGTTCTTC. Encoded protein: CASSPGRAYNEQFF. The genes are TRBV27 and TRBJ2-1; D may be TRBD2 (5 bases). This CDR3 spans 14 amino acids. CDR1 is MNHEY, CDR2 SMNVEV, per germline (reference sequence). V lost 5 bases to trimming and J lost 4 bases, with 12 bases between them.

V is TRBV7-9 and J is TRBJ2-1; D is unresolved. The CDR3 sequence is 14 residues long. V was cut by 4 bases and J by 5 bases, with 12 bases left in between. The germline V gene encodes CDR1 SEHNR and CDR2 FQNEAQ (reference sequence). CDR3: CASSSSPRHNEQFF. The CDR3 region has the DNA TGTGCCAGCAGCTCCTCCCCGAGGCACAATGAGCAGTTCTTC.

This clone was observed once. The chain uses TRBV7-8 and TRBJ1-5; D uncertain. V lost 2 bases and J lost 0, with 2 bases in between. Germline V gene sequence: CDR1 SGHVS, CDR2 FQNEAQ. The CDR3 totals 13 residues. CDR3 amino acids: CASSLRSNQPQHF. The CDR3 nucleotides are TGTGCCAGCAGCTTACGTAGCAATCAGCCCCAGCATTTT.

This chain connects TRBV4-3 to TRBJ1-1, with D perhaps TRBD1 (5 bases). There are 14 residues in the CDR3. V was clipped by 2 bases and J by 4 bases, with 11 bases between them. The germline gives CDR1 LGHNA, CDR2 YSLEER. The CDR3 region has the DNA TGCGCCAGCAGCCAACGAACAGGTGTCACTGAAGCTTTCTTT. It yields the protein CASSQRTGVTEAFF.

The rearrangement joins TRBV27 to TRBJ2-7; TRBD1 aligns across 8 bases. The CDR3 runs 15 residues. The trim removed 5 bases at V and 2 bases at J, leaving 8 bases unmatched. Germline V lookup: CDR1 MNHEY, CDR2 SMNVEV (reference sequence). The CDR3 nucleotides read TGTGCCAGCAGTAACCGGGACAGGCCTACCTACGAGCAGTACTTC. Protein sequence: CASSNRDRPTYEQYF.

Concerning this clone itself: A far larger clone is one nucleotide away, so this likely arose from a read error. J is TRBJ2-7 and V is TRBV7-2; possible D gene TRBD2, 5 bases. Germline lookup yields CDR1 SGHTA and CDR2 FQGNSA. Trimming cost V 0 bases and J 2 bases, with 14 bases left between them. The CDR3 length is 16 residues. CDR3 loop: CASSLAQARTPYEQYF. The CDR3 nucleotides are TGTGCCAGCAGCTTAGCGCAGGCGCGGACTCCCTACGAGCAGTACTTC.